This T cell receptor beta chain originates from a study of shared clonotypes between healthy human individuals. Only a few counts were recorded for this clone. Sequencing was performed with immunoSEQ multiplex PCR; in TCRdb, only in-frame clones are kept and a portion is missing. Of around 1 million clones in the sample, approximately 80% were seen once. This receptor was taken from a man younger than 30 in good health. The source material was memory CD4+ T cells sorted from blood. Subset meaning: CD45RA-negative fraction.

CDR3 DNA: TGCAGCGTTGAAGGGTTAGTGAGTAGCGGGAAACGAGATACGCAGTATTTT. Its protein product is CSVEGLVSSGKRDTQYF. The chain employs TRBV29-1 and TRBJ2-3; 8 bases align to TRBD2. The CDR3 covers 17 residues. Germline V lookup: CDR1 SQVTM, CDR2 ANQGSEA. V lost 1 base, J lost 5 bases, and 14 bases stayed unmatched.